This T cell receptor (beta chain) was documented in a study of blood T cell repertoires in COVID-19 (dated by TCRdb to 2018 to 2020). Regarding the research as a whole: Samples from collaborators originated in the United States, Italy and Spain and spanned both the acute and convalescent phases of COVID-19. The material from the prospective study consisted of cDNA or gDNA derived from T cells, B-cell-depleted T cells, or PBMCs. The dataset comprised deeply sampled blood TCRbeta repertoires from subjects exposed to, actively infected with, or recovered from COVID-19. The repertoires were released in a freely available public database intended as a resource for research on the immune response to SARS-CoV-2. The samples were drawn from the first 160 participants of the ongoing ImmuneRACE study and from 950 to 1,500 subjects provided by 6 global collaborators. Nearly every sample came with metadata listing a de-identified subject ID, COVID-19 status, age in years and sex. Where HLA class I and class II types were available, the types were taken from metadata supplied by the sample provider, not from assay-based typing.

Each collaborating institution followed its own protocols to collect whole blood in K2EDTA tubes. For TCRbeta analysis, collaborators shipped samples as frozen whole blood, isolated PBMCs, or DNA extracted from either of those sample types. Broad study findings and their caveats: How much clinical and demographic metadata was included differed by source and by participant, and the metadata was provided uncurated.

TCRbeta CDR3 regions were amplified from genomic DNA using the immunoSEQ Assay, a bias-controlled multiplex PCR. The original pipeline was this. Nucleated cell counts per sample were estimated from amplification of reference gene primers within the assay. To quantify the absolute abundance of each unique TCRbeta CDR3 rearrangement, sequence reads were collapsed and filtered. For each sample, productive Simpson clonality was calculated as the square root of Simpson's diversity index across productive rearrangements. TCRdb provides this immuneACCESS table in a form limited to in-frame rearrangements. Some clones are lacking; in checked studies, under half of them reflect an unresolved V gene, and why the rest are absent is not known. The V and J calls and clone size come from that table; D and trimming were worked out from the DNA. This sample comprises approximately 320,000 clones, 70% to 90% of them detected only once. Around 6.9% of the sample is in the top ten clones.

Note on this clone: There is no known antigen for this receptor. There are no base qualities to consult, and no much larger clone falls within one base.

This receptor was identified in a human donor in a cohort sampled during active COVID-19. Sequencing used peripheral blood.

The nucleotide sequence reads as follows: TGTGCCTGGAGAGAACAGTTCCCTAATTCACCCCTCCACTTT. The resulting protein is CAWREQFPNSPLHF. The chain joins TRBV30 to TRBJ1-6, with the D gene not clear enough to name. The CDR3, cysteine through phenylalanine, is 14 amino acids long. Of the read, only the CDR3 DNA is kept; its 42 bases are in frame from base 1. In the germline V gene (reference sequence), CDR1 corresponds to GTSNPN and CDR2 to SVGIG. V is pared back by 3 bases and J by 6 bases, with 12 bases lying between the germline termini.